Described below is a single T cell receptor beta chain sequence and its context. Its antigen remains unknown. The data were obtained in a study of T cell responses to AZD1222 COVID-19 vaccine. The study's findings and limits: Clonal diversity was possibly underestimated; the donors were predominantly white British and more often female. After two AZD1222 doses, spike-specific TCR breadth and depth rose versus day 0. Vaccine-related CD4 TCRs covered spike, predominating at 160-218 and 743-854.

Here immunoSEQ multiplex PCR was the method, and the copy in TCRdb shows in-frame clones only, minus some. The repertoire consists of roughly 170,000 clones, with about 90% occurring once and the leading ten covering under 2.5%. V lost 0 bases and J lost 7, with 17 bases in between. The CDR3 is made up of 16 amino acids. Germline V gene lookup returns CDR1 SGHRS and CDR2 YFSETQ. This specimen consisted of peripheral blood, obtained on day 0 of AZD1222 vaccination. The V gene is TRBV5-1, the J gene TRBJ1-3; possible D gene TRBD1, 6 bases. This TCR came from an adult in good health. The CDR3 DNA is TGCGCCAGCAGCTTGGATAGCGACAGGTCTGCGAACACCATATATTTT. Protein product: CASSLDSDRSANTIYF.